The present T cell receptor beta chain was sequenced within a study of cytomegalovirus exposure and HLA in healthy donors. Study-wide context: Previous work identified roughly 110 million unique TCR beta sequences from around 170 million T cells.

Findings and caveats of the study: The study carried out a later analysis of TCR beta sequences. It associated 15,000 to 20,000 of them with specific HLA alleles at a false discovery rate of 0.05. Listed as cytomegalovirus-associated were 150 to 200 TCR beta chains.

In its sample, this clone was seen a few times. Its antigen is still unknown. It was with 60 Vbeta and 13 Jbeta primers that the PCR ran. Assay: immunoSEQ multiplex PCR; the TCRdb copy retains only in-frame clones and omits some. The repertoire consists of about 130,000 clones, with approximately 80% occurring once and the leading ten covering more than 4%. The specimen sequenced was PBMCs. The receptor was isolated from a male donor in good health and CMV-seropositive.

Here the CDR3 DNA reads TGTGCCAGCAGGATGGACAGCCCAAACACTGAAGCTTTCTTT. Translating it yields CASRMDSPNTEAFF. The V and J genes are TRBV2 and TRBJ1-1, with D maybe TRBD1 (6 bases). Looked up from germline, CDR1 is SNHLY and CDR2 is FYNNEI. Trimming left V 6 bases short and J 2 bases short, with 13 bases between. The CDR3 runs to 14 residues.